The 11 T cell receptor beta chains given below trace back to one sample, sequenced in a study of blood T cell repertoires in COVID-19. TCRdb keeps only in-frame clones here, not all; method: immunoSEQ multiplex PCR. This sample has 300,000 to 400,000 clones, with 80% to 90% found just once. The sequenced sample consisted of PBMCs or T cells enriched from blood (not recorded which). These receptors all stem from a man between 18 and 29 years old who had recovered from COVID-19.

V and J are TRBV3-1 (or the pseudogene TRBV3-2) and TRBJ2-1; possible D gene TRBD2, 6 bases. The CDR3 covers 15 residues. Trimming removed 1 base at V and 8 bases at J, with 15 bases between. Per germline, CDR1 LGHDT and CDR2 YNNKEL (reference sequence). CDR3: CASSQGRVSVDEQFF. The CDR3 DNA follows: TGTGCCAGCAGCCAAGGGAGGGTTAGTGTCGATGAGCAGTTCTTC.

To note about this clone: Other DNA sequences of this sample code for an identical CDR3. The chain carries TRBV12-3 or TRBV12-4 and TRBJ2-3; D is unclear. The V end lost 5 bases, the J end lost 3 bases, and 6 bases lay between the germline ends. This CDR3 has 12 amino acids. The CDR3 coding sequence is TGTGCCAGCAGTCAAGCGACAGATACGCAGTATTTT. It yields the protein CASSQATDTQYF.

The table lists this clone with a count of one. The chain carries TRBV12-3 or TRBV12-4 and TRBJ2-5; possible D gene TRBD2, 6 bases. CDR3 length: 12 residues. Trimming pared 7 bases from V and 9 bases from J, leaving 15 bases between. The CDR3 DNA reads as TGTGCCAGCATGCAATCATCGGGGGCCCAGTACTTC. It codes for CASMQSSGAQYF.

V usage is TRBV7-9 and J usage is TRBJ1-2, with 7 positions matching TRBD1. Germline values: CDR1 SEHNR, CDR2 FQNEAQ (reference sequence). V lost 3 bases, J lost 6 bases, and 4 bases stayed unmatched. This CDR3 has 13 amino acids. The CDR3 sequence: CASSLGTDNGYTF. The CDR3 region has the DNA TGTGCCAGCAGCTTGGGGACAGACAATGGCTACACCTTC.

The rearrangement uses TRBV7-9 and TRBJ2-1, with 12 bases lining up with TRBD2. CDR1 and CDR2 (germline): SEHNR, FQNEAQ (reference sequence). The CDR3 extends over 19 amino acids. V was clipped by 3 bases and J by 0 bases; unmatched bases: 9. The CDR3 nucleotides are TGTGCCAGCAGCTTTCCTCGGACTAGCGGGACAAACTCCTACAATGAGCAGTTCTTC. Its translation: CASSFPRTSGTNSYNEQFF.

A single count supports this clone. The chain couples TRBV4-3 to TRBJ2-2; a weak D match, TRBD1 (6 bases). Per germline, CDR1 LGHNA and CDR2 YSLEER. The CDR3 is 18 amino acids. Trimming removed 0 bases at V and 1 base at J, with 15 bases between. The CDR3 is CASSQEKSGVVNTGELFF. The CDR3 DNA reads as TGCGCCAGCAGCCAAGAGAAATCAGGGGTCGTGAACACCGGGGAGCTGTTTTTT.

This clone was recorded a few times. The chain employs TRBV9 and TRBJ2-7, with D possibly being TRBD1 (5 bases). Germline CDR1 SGDLS, CDR2 YYNGEE. The CDR3 is 16 residues long. V was cut by 3 bases and J by 4 bases, with 20 bases left in between. CDR3 sequence: CASSGAQDRSLYEQYF. The CDR3 region has the DNA TGTGCCAGCAGCGGAGCCCAAGACAGAAGCCTTTACGAGCAGTACTTC.

The chain's CDR3 is CASRISGTANTIYF. CDR3 DNA: TGTGCCAGTCGAATCTCCGGGACAGCGAACACCATATATTTT. The chain uses TRBV11-2 and TRBJ1-3; 7 positions match TRBD1. The length of the CDR3 is 14 residues. Per germline, CDR1 SGHAT and CDR2 FQNNGV. After removal of 9 bases from V and 7 bases from J, the junction contained 12 bases not matched to a gene. Using reference TRBV11-2 and TRBJ1-3 for the parts outside the CDR3, the full variable domain is EAGVAQSPRYKIIEKRQSVAFWCNPISGHATLYWYQQILGQGPKLLIQFQNNGVVDDSQLPKDRFSAERLKGVDSTLKIQPAKLEDSAVYLCASRISGTANTIYFGEGSWLTVV.

The chain employs TRBV19 and TRBJ1-2; D gene uncertain. The germline V gene encodes CDR1 LNHDA and CDR2 SQIVND (reference sequence). The CDR3 has 14 amino acids. V shed 7 bases and J shed 1 base, with 13 bases lying between them. For the CDR3, the DNA is TGTGCCAGTAATCCTTATAAATATAACTATGGCTACACCTTC. Translation gives CASNPYKYNYGYTF.

This sequence joins TRBV4-1 and TRBJ1-2, with D perhaps matching TRBD1 (5 bases). This CDR3 spans 15 amino acids. CDR1 MGHRA and CDR2 YSYEKL come from the germline V gene. The V end was cut by 2 bases, the J end by 2 bases, with 12 bases between. The CDR3 sequence: CASSQSGLLNYGYTF. The CDR3 bases are TGCGCCAGCAGCCAATCGGGACTGCTCAACTATGGCTACACCTTC.

The chain uses TRBV29-1 and TRBJ1-2; no definite D call. The germline V and J ends were trimmed by 8 bases and 7 bases, with 17 bases remaining between them. From germline, CDR1 is SQVTM and CDR2 ANQGSEA. This CDR3 spans 12 amino acids. CDR3 sequence (DNA): TGCAGCTCCCTGTACGAGGGATTTGGCTACACCTTC. Translated: CSSLYEGFGYTF.